This TCR beta chain originates from a study of cytomegalovirus exposure and HLA in healthy donors. Study information: The 650 to 850 first-cohort repertoires and the approximately 130 validation repertoires shared the same platform, a later analysis reported. Study-level results: The study flagged about 160 TCR beta chains as cytomegalovirus-associated. In vitro assays verified that a few CMV-associated chains recognized CMV antigens specifically. A later analysis found first-cohort TCR clusters tended to co-occur in the 90 to 150 validation repertoires.

Using immunoSEQ multiplex PCR, the repertoire was profiled, and TCRdb retains in-frame clones only, with some absent. The sample contains under 250,000 clones, around four fifths of which appear only once. From germline, CDR1 is SNHLY and CDR2 FYNNEI. This CDR3 spans 14 amino acids. The V gene end was trimmed by 7 bases and the J gene end by 3 bases; junction bases not matched to a gene: 8. Concerning this clone: Its antigen is currently unknown.

The J gene is TRBJ1-2, the V gene TRBV2; TRBD1 matches 7 bases. This TCR was recovered from a woman in her late teens or twenties in good health and CMV-seronegative. Specimen: PBMCs. CDR3 amino acids: CASTGTEVDYGYTF. As DNA, the CDR3 is TGTGCCAGCACGGGGACAGAGGTTGACTATGGCTACACCTTC. Using reference TRBV2 and TRBJ1-2 for the parts outside the CDR3, the full variable domain is EPEVTQTPSHQVTQMGQEVILRCVPISNHLYFYWYRQILGQKVEFLVSFYNNEISEKSEIFDDQFSVERPDGSNFTLKIRSTKLEDSAMYFCASTGTEVDYGYTFGSGTRLTVV.